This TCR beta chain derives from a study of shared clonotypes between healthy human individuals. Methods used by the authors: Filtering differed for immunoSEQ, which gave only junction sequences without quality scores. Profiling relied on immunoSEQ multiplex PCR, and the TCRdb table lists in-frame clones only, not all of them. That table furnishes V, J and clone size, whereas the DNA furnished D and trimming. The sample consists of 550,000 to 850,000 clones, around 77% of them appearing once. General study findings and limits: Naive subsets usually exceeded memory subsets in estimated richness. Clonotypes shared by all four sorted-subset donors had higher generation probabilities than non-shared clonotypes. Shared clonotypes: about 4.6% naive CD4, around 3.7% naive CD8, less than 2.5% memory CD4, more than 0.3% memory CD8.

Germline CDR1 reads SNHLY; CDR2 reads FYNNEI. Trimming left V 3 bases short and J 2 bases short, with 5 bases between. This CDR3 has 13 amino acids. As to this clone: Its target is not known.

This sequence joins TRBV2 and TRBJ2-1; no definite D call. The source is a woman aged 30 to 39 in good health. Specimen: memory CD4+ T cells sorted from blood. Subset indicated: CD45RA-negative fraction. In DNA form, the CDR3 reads TGTGCCAGCAGTGAGGCAGCCTACAATGAGCAGTTCTTC. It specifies CASSEAAYNEQFF.